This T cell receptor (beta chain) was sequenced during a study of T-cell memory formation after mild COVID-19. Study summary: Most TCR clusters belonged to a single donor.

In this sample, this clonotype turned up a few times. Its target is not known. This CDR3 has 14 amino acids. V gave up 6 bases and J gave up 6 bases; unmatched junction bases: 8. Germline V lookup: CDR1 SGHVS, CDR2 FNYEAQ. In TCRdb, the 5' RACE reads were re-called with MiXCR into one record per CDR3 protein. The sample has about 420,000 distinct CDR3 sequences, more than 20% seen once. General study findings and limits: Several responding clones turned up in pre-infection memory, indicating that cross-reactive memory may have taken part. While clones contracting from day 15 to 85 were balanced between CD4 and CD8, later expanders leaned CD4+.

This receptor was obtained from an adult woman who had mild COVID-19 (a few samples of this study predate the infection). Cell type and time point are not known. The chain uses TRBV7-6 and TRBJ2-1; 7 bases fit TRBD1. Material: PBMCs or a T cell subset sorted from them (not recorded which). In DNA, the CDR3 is TGTGCCAGCAGGTTGCTGGCAGGGGGCAATGAGCAGTTCTTC. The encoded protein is CASRLLAGGNEQFF.